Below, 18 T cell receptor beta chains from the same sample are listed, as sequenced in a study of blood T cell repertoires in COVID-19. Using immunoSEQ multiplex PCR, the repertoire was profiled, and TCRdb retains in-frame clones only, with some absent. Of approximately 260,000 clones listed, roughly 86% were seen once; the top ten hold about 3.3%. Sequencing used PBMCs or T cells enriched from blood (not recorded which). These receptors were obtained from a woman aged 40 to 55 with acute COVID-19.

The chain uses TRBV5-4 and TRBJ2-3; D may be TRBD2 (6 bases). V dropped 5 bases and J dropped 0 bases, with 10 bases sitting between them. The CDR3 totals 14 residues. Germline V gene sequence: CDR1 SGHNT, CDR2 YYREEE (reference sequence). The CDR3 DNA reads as TGTGCCAGCAGTGCAGGGACTAGCACAGATACGCAGTATTTT. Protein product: CASSAGTSTDTQYF.

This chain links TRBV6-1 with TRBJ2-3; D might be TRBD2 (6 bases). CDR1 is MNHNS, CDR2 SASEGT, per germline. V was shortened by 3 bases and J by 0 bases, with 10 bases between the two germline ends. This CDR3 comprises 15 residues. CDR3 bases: TGTGCCAGCAGTGAGGCTAGCGCCAGCACAGATACGCAGTATTTT. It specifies CASSEASASTDTQYF.

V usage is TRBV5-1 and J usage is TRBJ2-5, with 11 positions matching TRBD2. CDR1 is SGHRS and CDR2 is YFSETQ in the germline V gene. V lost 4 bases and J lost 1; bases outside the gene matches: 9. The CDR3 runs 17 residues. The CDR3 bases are TGCGCCAGCAGCGATTATCCGGGACTAGCGGCCCAAGAGACCCAGTACTTC. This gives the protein CASSDYPGLAAQETQYF.

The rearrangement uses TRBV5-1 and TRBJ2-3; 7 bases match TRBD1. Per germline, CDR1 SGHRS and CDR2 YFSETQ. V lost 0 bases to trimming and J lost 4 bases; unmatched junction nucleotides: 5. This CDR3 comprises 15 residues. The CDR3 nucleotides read TGCGCCAGCAGCTTGGGTCTTCAGGGGGCAGATACGCAGTATTTT. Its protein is CASSLGLQGADTQYF. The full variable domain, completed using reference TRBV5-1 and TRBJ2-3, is KAGVTQTPRYLIKTRGQQVTLSCSPISGHRSVSWYQQTPGQGLQFLFEYFSETQRNKGNFPGRFSGRQFSNSRSEMNVSTLELGDSALYLCASSLGLQGADTQYFGPGTRLTVL.

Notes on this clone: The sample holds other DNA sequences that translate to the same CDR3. The CDR3 sequence is CASSPSGSSYNEQFF. Written as DNA, the CDR3 is TGTGCCAGCAGCCCCAGCGGGAGCTCCTACAATGAGCAGTTCTTC. The rearrangement uses TRBV11-3 and TRBJ2-1; 8 bases fit TRBD2. The CDR3 extends over 15 amino acids. The V segment lost 5 bases and the J segment 0 bases; nucleotides outside the gene matches: 3. Germline values: CDR1 SGHNT, CDR2 YENEEA.

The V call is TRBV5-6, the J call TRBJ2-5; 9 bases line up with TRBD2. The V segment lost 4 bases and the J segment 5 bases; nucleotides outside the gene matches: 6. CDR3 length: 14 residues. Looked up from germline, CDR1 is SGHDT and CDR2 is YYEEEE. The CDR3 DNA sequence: TGTGCCAGCAGCACTAGCGGGCTGGAGGAGACCCAGTACTTC. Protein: CASSTSGLEETQYF.

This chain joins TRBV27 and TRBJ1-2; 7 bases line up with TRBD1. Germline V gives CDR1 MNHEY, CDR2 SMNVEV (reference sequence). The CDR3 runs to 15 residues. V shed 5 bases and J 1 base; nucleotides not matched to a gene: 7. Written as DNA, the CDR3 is TGTGCCAGCAGTCACGCCGGGACAGTTAACTATGGCTACACCTTC. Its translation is CASSHAGTVNYGYTF.

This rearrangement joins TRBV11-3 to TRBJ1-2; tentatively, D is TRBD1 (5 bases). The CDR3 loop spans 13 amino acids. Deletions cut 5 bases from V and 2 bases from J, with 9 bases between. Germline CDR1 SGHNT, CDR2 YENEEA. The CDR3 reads CASSLGGNYGYTF. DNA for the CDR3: TGTGCCAGCAGCCTCGGGGGGAACTATGGCTACACCTTC.

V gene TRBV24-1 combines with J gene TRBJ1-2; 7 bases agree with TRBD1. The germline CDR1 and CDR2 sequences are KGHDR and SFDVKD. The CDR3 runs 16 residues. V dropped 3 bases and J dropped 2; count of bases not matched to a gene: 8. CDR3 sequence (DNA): TGTGCCACCAGTGATCCCAACAGGGGCCAAAACTATGGCTACACCTTC. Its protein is CATSDPNRGQNYGYTF.

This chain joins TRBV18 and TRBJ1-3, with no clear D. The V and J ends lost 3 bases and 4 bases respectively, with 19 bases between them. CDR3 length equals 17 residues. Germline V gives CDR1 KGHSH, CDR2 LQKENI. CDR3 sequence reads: CASSPTDRGPDGNTIYF. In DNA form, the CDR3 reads TGTGCCAGCTCACCTACCGATCGCGGTCCCGACGGAAACACCATATATTTT.

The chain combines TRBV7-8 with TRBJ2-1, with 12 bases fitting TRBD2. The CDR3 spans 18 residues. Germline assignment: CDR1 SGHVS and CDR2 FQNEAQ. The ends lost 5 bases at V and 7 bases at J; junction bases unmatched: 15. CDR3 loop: CASSPRSRTSGIRNEQFF. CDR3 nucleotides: TGTGCCAGCAGCCCAAGATCCCGGACTAGCGGGATTAGGAATGAGCAGTTCTTC.

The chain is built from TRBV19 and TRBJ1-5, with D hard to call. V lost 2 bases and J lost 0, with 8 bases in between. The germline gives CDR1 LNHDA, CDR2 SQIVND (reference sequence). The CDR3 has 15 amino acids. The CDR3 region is CASSITEYSNQPQHF. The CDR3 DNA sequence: TGTGCCAGTAGTATAACGGAGTATAGCAATCAGCCCCAGCATTTT.

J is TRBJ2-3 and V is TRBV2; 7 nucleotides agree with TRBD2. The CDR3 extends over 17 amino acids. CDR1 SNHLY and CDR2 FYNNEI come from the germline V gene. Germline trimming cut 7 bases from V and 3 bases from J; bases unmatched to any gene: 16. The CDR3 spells CASIRTSPQLLTDTQYF. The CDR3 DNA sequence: TGTGCCAGCATAAGGACTAGTCCCCAACTATTGACAGATACGCAGTATTTT. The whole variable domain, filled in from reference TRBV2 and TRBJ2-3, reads EPEVTQTPSHQVTQMGQEVILRCVPISNHLYFYWYRQILGQKVEFLVSFYNNEISEKSEIFDDQFSVERPDGSNFTLKIRSTKLEDSAMYFCASIRTSPQLLTDTQYFGPGTRLTVL.

CDR3 coding DNA: TGTGCCAGCAGGGTAGGACTAGCGGGTGAGAATGAGCAGTTCTTC. It codes for CASRVGLAGENEQFF. The gene calls are TRBV5-4 and TRBJ2-1, with 11 nucleotides matching TRBD2. The J segment lost 7 bases and the V segment lost 5 bases, leaving 8 bases of the junction unmatched. Germline-derived CDR1 and CDR2 are SGHNT and YYREEE (reference sequence). The CDR3 spans 15 residues.

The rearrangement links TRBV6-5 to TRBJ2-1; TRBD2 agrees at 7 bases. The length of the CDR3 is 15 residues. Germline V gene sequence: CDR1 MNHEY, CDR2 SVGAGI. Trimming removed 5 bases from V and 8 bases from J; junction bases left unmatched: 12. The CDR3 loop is CASSSGKFNVDEQFF. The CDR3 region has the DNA TGTGCCAGCAGTAGCGGGAAGTTTAATGTCGATGAGCAGTTCTTC.

CDR3 protein: CASSPTAGTSGRNEQFF. The CDR3 nucleotides are TGTGCCAGCAGCCCCACAGCCGGGACTAGCGGGAGGAATGAGCAGTTCTTC. V gene TRBV5-4 combines with J gene TRBJ2-1, with 15 bases fitting TRBD2. V shed 4 bases and J 7 bases; nucleotides not matched to a gene: 9. This CDR3 has 17 amino acids. Germline CDR1 SGHNT, CDR2 YYREEE (reference sequence).

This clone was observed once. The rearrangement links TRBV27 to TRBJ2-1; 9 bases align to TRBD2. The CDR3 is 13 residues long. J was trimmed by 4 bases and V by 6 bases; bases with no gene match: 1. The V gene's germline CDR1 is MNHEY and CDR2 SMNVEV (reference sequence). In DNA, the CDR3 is TGTGCCAGCAGACTAGCGGGTTACAATGAGCAGTTCTTC. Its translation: CASRLAGYNEQFF.

Written as DNA, the CDR3 is TGTGCCAGCAGCCCAATGGTAGCGGGAGGTAATGGTAGGTACAATGAGCAGTTCTTC. Residues: CASSPMVAGGNGRYNEQFF. The chain is built from TRBV7-8 and TRBJ2-1, with 10 bases identical to TRBD2. With 5 bases clipped from V and 4 bases from J, the junction kept 17 bases outside the gene matches. Per germline, CDR1 SGHVS and CDR2 FQNEAQ. The length of the CDR3 is 19 residues.